The present T cell receptor (beta chain) was sequenced within a study of shared clonotypes between healthy human individuals. Study-level findings and limits: Limited genetic and exposure-history diversity came from having few donors. A generally larger estimated richness was seen in naive subsets than in memory subsets.

The table lists this clone with many counts. Its antigen is unidentified. Other DNA sequences from this sample encode an identical CDR3 as well. This CDR3 is built from 12 residues. Deletions cut 2 bases from V and 5 bases from J, with 6 bases between. From germline, CDR1 is SGHTA and CDR2 FQGNSA. Naive CD45RA+ and memory CD45RA-negative subsets were split from CD4+ cells. Data came from immunoSEQ multiplex PCR; TCRdb stores just in-frame clones and leaves some out. The data contain over a million clones, about four fifths of them singletons. The chain uses TRBV7-2 and TRBJ2-5; D is unclear. The source material was memory CD4+ T cells from PBMCs. Described subset: CD45RA-negative fraction. This clonotype originated in a young man in good health. Some clones in this sample may be carry-over from other donors' samples. For the CDR3, the DNA is TGTGCCAGCAGCTTAACCCGGGAGACCCAGTACTTC. As protein: CASSLTRETQYF. The complete variable domain, with remaining parts taken from reference TRBV7-2 and TRBJ2-5, reads GAGVSQSPSNKVTEKGKDVELRCDPISGHTALYWYRQSLGQGLEFLIYFQGNSAPDKSGLPSDRFSAERTGGSVSTLTIQRTQQEDSAVYLCASSLTRETQYFGPGTRLLVL.